The TCR beta chain under discussion was sequenced for a study of blood T cell repertoires in COVID-19. Study-level information: Acute and convalescent COVID-19 specimens originated in the United States, Italy and Spain. The analysed material was cDNA or gDNA that came from T cells, B-cell-depleted T cells, or PBMCs.

V was clipped by 2 bases and J by 9 bases, with 8 bases between them. Germline V gene data show CDR1 as SEHNR and CDR2 as FQNEAQ (reference sequence). The length of the CDR3 is 12 residues. This clone appeared a few times. Authors' data handling: Researchers report that nucleated cell counts were estimated from reference gene primer amplification. The protocol was immunoSEQ multiplex PCR, while the TCRdb copy is restricted to in-frame clones and leaves out a portion. V, J and clone size were drawn from that table, and D and trimming were deduced from the DNA. The data hold some 150,000 clones, with more than 65% observed a single time.

Sequencing used peripheral blood. The receptor was derived from a man aged 55 to 69 with acute or convalescent COVID-19. The chain uses TRBV7-9 and TRBJ2-1; D ambiguous. CDR3 nucleotide sequence: TGTGCCAGCAGCTTAACTCTCATTGAGCAGTTCTTC. It encodes CASSLTLIEQFF.